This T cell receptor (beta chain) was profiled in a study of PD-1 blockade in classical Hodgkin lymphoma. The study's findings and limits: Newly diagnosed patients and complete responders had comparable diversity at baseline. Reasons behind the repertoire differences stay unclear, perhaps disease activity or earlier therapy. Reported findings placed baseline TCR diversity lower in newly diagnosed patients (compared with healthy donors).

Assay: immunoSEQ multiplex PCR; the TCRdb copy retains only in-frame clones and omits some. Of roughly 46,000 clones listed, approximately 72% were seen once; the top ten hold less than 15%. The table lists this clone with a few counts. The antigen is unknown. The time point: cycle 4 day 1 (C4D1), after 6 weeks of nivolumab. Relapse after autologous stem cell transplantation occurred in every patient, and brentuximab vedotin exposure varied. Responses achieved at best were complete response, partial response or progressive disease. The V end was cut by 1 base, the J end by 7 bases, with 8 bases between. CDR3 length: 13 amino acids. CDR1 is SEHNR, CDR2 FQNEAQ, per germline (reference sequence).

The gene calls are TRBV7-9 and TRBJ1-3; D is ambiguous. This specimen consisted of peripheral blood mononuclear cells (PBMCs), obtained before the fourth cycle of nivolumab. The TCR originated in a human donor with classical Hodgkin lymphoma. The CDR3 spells CASSLDGWNTIYF. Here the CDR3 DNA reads TGTGCCAGCAGCTTAGACGGATGGAACACCATATATTTT.